Listed below are T cell receptor beta chains from one sample, sequenced in a study of blood T cell repertoires in COVID-19. Produced via immunoSEQ multiplex PCR; TCRdb's table is partial and in-frame only. Of 200,000 or so clones in the sample, 80% to 90% were seen once. The sequenced sample consisted of PBMCs or T cells enriched from blood (not recorded which). These receptors all come from a woman between 40 and 55 years old with acute COVID-19. The CDR3 runs from the conserved cysteine through the conserved F or W. Each record gives: J gene, V gene, D gene, CDR3 protein, CDR3 DNA. The D gene is left open where the match is weak.

>TRBJ1-1|TRBV5-5|TRBD1
CASSLPGGKNTEAFF
TGTGCCAGCAGTCTACCAGGGGGTAAGAACACTGAAGCTTTCTTT
>TRBJ2-7|TRBV3-1/TRBV3-2|TRBD2
CASSQAGPSGSSYEQYF
TGTGCCAGCAGCCAGGCGGGACCTAGCGGGAGCTCCTACGAGCAGTACTTC
>TRBJ1-2|TRBV6-6|NA
CASRVDTGHYGYTF
TGTGCCAGCAGGGTCGATACAGGGCACTATGGCTACACCTTC
>TRBJ2-3|TRBV27|TRBD2
CASSSRGLEGTDTQYF
TGTGCCAGCAGTTCAAGGGGACTAGAGGGCACAGATACGCAGTATTTT
>TRBJ1-2|TRBV12-3/TRBV12-4|NA
CASSTDNYYGYTF
TGTGCCAGCAGCACTGACAATTACTATGGCTACACCTTC
>TRBJ1-1|TRBV28|TRBD1
CASRTGGASTEAFF
TGTGCCAGCAGAACAGGGGGCGCGAGCACTGAAGCTTTCTTT
>TRBJ2-7|TRBV11-3|TRBD1
CASSPAGTGVYEQYF
TGTGCCAGCAGCCCAGCCGGGACAGGGGTCTACGAGCAGTACTTC
>TRBJ1-6|TRBV5-1|TRBD1
CASSLGQGNSPLHF
TGCGCCAGCAGCTTGGGACAGGGGAATTCACCCCTCCACTTT
>TRBJ2-7|TRBV28|NA
CASSFGSFVATTQYF
TGTGCCAGCAGTTTTGGGAGTTTCGTAGCTACGACGCAGTACTTC
>TRBJ1-1|TRBV6-2/TRBV6-3|NA
CASSYSNYRPLPEAFF
TGTGCCAGCAGTTACTCGAATTACAGGCCACTCCCTGAAGCTTTCTTT